A selection of T cell receptor beta chains follows, all from one sample in a study of cytomegalovirus exposure and HLA in healthy donors. Clones were sequenced by immunoSEQ multiplex PCR, and TCRdb holds only the in-frame ones, with some missing. The table has about 360,000 clones, roughly 89% seen once. Material: PBMCs. The receptor set was obtained from a woman aged 18-29 years in good health and CMV-seronegative. Both conserved end residues are part of each CDR3. Each record gives: J gene, V gene, CDR3 protein.

TRBJ1-1,TRBV28,CASSLSTGLNTEAFF
TRBJ1-5,TRBV4-1,CASSQGPSDQPQHF
TRBJ2-7,TRBV7-9,CASRQSPTSGSSYEQYF
TRBJ1-5,TRBV28,CASSPGQGRPGLYF
TRBJ2-7,TRBV7-2,CASSFTEEEQYF
TRBJ1-2,TRBV27,CASSLSRGPTNYGYTF
TRBJ2-7,TRBV19,CASSTGNSYEQYF
TRBJ2-1,TRBV5-4,CASSPLGDEQFF
TRBJ1-2,TRBV6-1,CASSEVTNYGYTF
TRBJ2-7,TRBV7-2,CASSPTGTSGRSSYEQYF
TRBJ1-2,TRBV2,CASSDRPGTNYGYTF
TRBJ2-1,TRBV6-4,CASSGTSGSYNEQFF
TRBJ1-1,TRBV28,CASSFAGLGKTFF
TRBJ1-4,TRBV6-5,CASSSRQASNEKLFF
TRBJ2-2,TRBV9,CASSVGGQNTGELFF
TRBJ2-3,TRBV9,CASSVAPDRYTDTQYF
TRBJ1-4,TRBV7-9,CASSFGTGPGLRANEKLFF
TRBJ2-7,TRBV10-2,CASRTGWNEQYF
TRBJ1-6,TRBV6-6,CASSYDRGTSPLHF
TRBJ2-1,TRBV13,CASSLGPIGTGAYNEQFF
TRBJ1-2,TRBV14,CASSQGVTSPGGYTF
TRBJ1-4,TRBV28,CASSSPGEKLFF
TRBJ2-1,TRBV28,CASSFGQGYEQFF
TRBJ2-4,TRBV11-2,CASSIPPSGGAKNIQYF
TRBJ2-5,TRBV6-1,CASSVEAGGPETQYF
TRBJ1-1,TRBV27,CASSLFYYRQGSFENTEAFF
TRBJ2-5,TRBV15,CATSRGPGQETQYF
TRBJ1-4,TRBV27,CASRPTTREKLFF
TRBJ1-5,TRBV29-1,CSATRGPNQPQHF
TRBJ2-1,TRBV30,CAWSGEWEQFF
TRBJ2-2,TRBV6-5,CASNTLAGGTGELFF
TRBJ1-1,TRBV5-4,CASTGQMNTEAFF
TRBJ1-6,TRBV4-2,CASSQAGVDSPLHF
TRBJ2-5,TRBV14,CASSRDWDRAGETQYF
TRBJ2-1,TRBV27,CASSSGTSGKNEQFF
TRBJ2-7,TRBV19,CASSILAGGHYEQYF
TRBJ1-1,TRBV30,CAWSPGTAMNTEAFF
TRBJ2-3,TRBV4-2,CASSQDASGTPDTQYF
TRBJ2-7,TRBV5-1,CASSSDEVAGGSEEQYF
TRBJ2-7,TRBV27,CASSPSLWDRFYEQYF
TRBJ2-1,TRBV14,CASLSSGGSYNEQFF
TRBJ1-2,TRBV18,CASSPPSGPSYGYTF
TRBJ1-6,TRBV5-1,CASMLGGEGSPLHF
TRBJ2-1,TRBV29-1,CSVEGLAGTNEQFF
TRBJ2-7,TRBV27,CASSPALVRREQYF